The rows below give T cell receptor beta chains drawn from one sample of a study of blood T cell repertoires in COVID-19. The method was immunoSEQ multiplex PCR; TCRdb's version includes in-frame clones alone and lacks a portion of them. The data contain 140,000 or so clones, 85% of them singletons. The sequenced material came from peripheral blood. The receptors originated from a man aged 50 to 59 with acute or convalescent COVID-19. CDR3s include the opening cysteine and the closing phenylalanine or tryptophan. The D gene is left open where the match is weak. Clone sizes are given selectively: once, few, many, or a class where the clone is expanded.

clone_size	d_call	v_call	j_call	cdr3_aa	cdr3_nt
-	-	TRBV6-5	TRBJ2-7	CASSYSGGRISYEQYF	TGTGCCAGCAGTTACTCGGGGGGGCGAATTTCCTACGAGCAGTACTTC
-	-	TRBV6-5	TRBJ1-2	CASIGLPLGGYTF	TGTGCCAGCATAGGCCTTCCCCTGGGCGGCTACACCTTC
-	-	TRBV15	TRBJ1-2	CATSRDYQGGYGYTF	TGTGCCACCAGCAGGGACTACCAGGGCGGCTATGGCTACACCTTC
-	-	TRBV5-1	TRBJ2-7	CASNPEHFTSSYEQYF	TGCGCCAGTAACCCTGAGCATTTCACTTCCTCCTACGAGCAGTACTTC
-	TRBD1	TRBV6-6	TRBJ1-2	CASSQGQAYGYTF	TGTGCCAGCAGTCAGGGACAGGCGTATGGCTACACCTTC
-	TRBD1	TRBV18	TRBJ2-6	CASSARQGSGANVLTF	TGTGCCAGCTCAGCAAGACAGGGGTCAGGGGCCAACGTCCTGACTTTC
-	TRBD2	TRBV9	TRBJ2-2	CASSVDRGSLTGELFF	TGTGCCAGCAGCGTAGATCGCGGGAGTCTCACCGGGGAGCTGTTTTTT
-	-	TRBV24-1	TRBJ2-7	CATMKFGGIYPYDYEQYF	TGTGCCACGATGAAATTCGGCGGGATCTACCCCTACGACTACGAGCAGTACTTC
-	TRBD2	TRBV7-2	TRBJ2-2	CASSLGSGAVTGELFF	TGTGCCAGCAGCTTAGGTAGCGGGGCGGTCACCGGGGAGCTGTTTTTT
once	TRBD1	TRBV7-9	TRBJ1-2	CASSLETGAEYGYTF	TGTGCCAGCAGCTTAGAGACAGGGGCGGAATATGGCTACACCTTC
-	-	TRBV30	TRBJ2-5	CAWTFTPGWGPGTQYF	TGTGCCTGGACCTTTACCCCGGGCTGGGGGCCGGGGACCCAGTACTTC
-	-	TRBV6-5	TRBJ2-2	CASNHREAGELFF	TGTGCCAGCAACCACAGAGAAGCCGGGGAGCTGTTTTTT
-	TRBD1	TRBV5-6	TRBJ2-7	CASSFWTGLYEQYF	TGTGCCAGCAGCTTTTGGACAGGGCTCTACGAGCAGTACTTC
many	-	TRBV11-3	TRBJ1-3	CASSFDSASGNTIYF	TGTGCCAGCAGCTTTGACAGCGCCTCTGGAAACACCATATATTTT
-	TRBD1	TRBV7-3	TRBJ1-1	CASGEGANTEAFF	TGTGCCAGCGGCGAGGGGGCGAACACTGAAGCTTTCTTT
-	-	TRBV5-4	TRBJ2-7	CASSPQAGASASYEQYF	TGTGCCAGCAGTCCCCAGGCGGGGGCTAGCGCCTCCTACGAGCAGTACTTC
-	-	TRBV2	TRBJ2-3	CALLRTALIRDTQYF	TGTGCCCTGCTCCGGACAGCCCTTATTCGAGATACGCAGTATTTT
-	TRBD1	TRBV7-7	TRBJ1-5	CASSLRDRGNQPQHF	TGTGCTAGCAGCTTACGAGACAGGGGCAATCAGCCCCAGCATTTT
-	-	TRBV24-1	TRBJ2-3	CATSEGASDTDTQYF	TGTGCCACCAGTGAAGGGGCCTCCGACACAGATACGCAGTATTTT
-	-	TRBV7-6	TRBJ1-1	CASSLDLPGTEAFF	TGTGCCAGCAGCTTAGATCTGCCAGGCACTGAAGCTTTCTTT
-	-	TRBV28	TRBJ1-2	CASSLYGGRNYGYTF	TGTGCCAGCAGTTTATACGGGGGTAGGAACTATGGCTACACCTTC
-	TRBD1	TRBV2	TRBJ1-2	CASRRNTGTGFLGYTF	TGTGCCAGCAGACGGAATACCGGGACAGGGTTTTTGGGCTACACCTTC
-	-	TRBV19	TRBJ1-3	CASSTQGISGNTIYF	TGTGCCAGTAGTACCCAGGGGATCTCTGGAAACACCATATATTTT
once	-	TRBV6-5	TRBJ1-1	CASSYSQDTEAFF	TGTGCCAGCAGTTACTCGCAGGACACTGAAGCTTTCTTT
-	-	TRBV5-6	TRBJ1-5	CASSRQVPVNQPQHF	TGTGCCAGCAGTCGACAGGTTCCCGTAAATCAGCCCCAGCATTTT
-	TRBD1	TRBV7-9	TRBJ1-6	CASSLGWWDSGNSPLHF	TGTGCCAGCAGCTTAGGGTGGTGGGACAGCGGTAATTCACCCCTCCACTTT
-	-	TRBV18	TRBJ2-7	CASSPTRGYYEQYF	TGTGCCAGCTCACCGACTCGCGGATACTACGAGCAGTACTTC
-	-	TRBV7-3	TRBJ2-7	CASSRSDSYEQYF	TGTGCCAGCAGCCGTTCAGACAGTTACGAGCAGTACTTC
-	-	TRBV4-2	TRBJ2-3	CASSQEALFADTQYF	TGTGCCAGCAGCCAAGAAGCCCTTTTCGCAGATACGCAGTATTTT
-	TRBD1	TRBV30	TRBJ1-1	CAWARDRGTEAFF	TGTGCCTGGGCCCGGGACAGGGGCACTGAAGCTTTCTTT
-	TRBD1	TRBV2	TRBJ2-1	CASSAHRGRGEQFF	TGTGCCAGCAGTGCCCACAGGGGGCGTGGGGAGCAGTTCTTC
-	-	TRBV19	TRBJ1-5	CASTLGGFQPQHF	TGTGCCAGTACCCTCGGGGGGTTTCAGCCCCAGCATTTT
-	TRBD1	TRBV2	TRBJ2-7	CAITDRGHHEQYF	TGTGCCATAACGGACAGGGGGCACCACGAGCAGTACTTC
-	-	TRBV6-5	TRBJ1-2	CASREGISSYGYTF	TGTGCCAGCAGGGAGGGGATTTCCTCCTATGGCTACACCTTC
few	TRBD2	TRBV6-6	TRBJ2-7	CASSPNTVGLVNPEQYF	TGTGCCAGCAGTCCCAATACTGTGGGACTAGTCAATCCCGAGCAGTACTTC